This TCR beta chain was obtained from a study of blood T cell repertoires in COVID-19. In the original processing: Scientists estimated how many nucleated cells there were by amplifying reference gene primers. Produced via immunoSEQ multiplex PCR; TCRdb's table is partial and in-frame only. D and trimming come from the DNA, and the V and J calls and clone size come from that table. Of 300,000 to 400,000 clones detected, roughly 85% appear once; the ten largest clones hold under 2%. Participants' reported clinical history set cohort assignment. V shed 6 bases and J 5 bases; nucleotides not matched to a gene: 7. This CDR3 contains 15 residues. Germline assignment: CDR1 MDHEN and CDR2 SYDVKM.

Sequenced input: PBMCs or T cells enriched from blood (not recorded which). The V call is TRBV28, the J call TRBJ1-6, with TRBD1 matching 7 bases. The TCR comes from a woman aged 25 to 45 who had been exposed to COVID-19. The CDR3 protein is CASRLMTGNNSPLHF. The DNA of the CDR3 is TGTGCCAGCAGACTCATGACAGGGAATAATTCACCCCTCCACTTT.